Below are 13 T cell receptor beta chains sequenced from a single sample in a study of control samples from healthy donors and cancer patients. Method: immunoSEQ multiplex PCR; TCRdb's copy keeps in-frame clones and lacks some. There are fewer than 95,000 clones in the sample; around 83% occur only once, and 1.3% lies in the top ten. The specimen was blood. Receptor source: a woman aged 50 to 65 in good health.

The rearrangement joins TRBV4-3 to TRBJ2-3, with 10 bases lining up with TRBD2. The CDR3 runs 18 residues. Germline V gene sequence: CDR1 LGHNA, CDR2 YSLEER. V shed 0 bases and J 2 bases; nucleotides not matched to a gene: 8. The DNA for the CDR3 is TGCGCCAGCAGCCAAGATCCCCTAGCGGGAGATATCACAGATACGCAGTATTTT. This codes for CASSQDPLAGDITDTQYF.

This clone has just a few counts. As DNA, the CDR3 is TGTGCCAGCAGTGAATATGGAGGACGGGGCTATGGCTACACCTTC. It codes for CASSEYGGRGYGYTF. The rearrangement uses TRBV25-1 and TRBJ1-2; D uncertain. Trimming left V 0 bases short and J 4 bases short, with 12 bases between. Germline V gives CDR1 MGHDK, CDR2 SYGVNS. The CDR3 totals 15 residues.

V is TRBV27 and J is TRBJ2-1; 9 bases agree with TRBD2. V dropped 6 bases and J dropped 5; count of bases not matched to a gene: 11. Germline CDR1 is MNHEY and CDR2 is SMNVEV (reference sequence). The CDR3 is 16 residues long. The CDR3 DNA reads TGTGCCAGCAGCCCGGAAGCTAGCGGGGCGAACAATGAGCAGTTCTTC. Residues: CASSPEASGANNEQFF.

This clone was detected a few times. The chain couples TRBV4-2 to TRBJ2-5; 12 bases are shared with TRBD2. The CDR3 length is 16 residues. Germline V gives CDR1 LGHNA, CDR2 YNFKEQ. Trimming took 3 bases from V and 4 from J; bases not matched to a gene: 6. The CDR3 is CASSHRLAGEGETQYF. CDR3 DNA sequence: TGTGCCAGCAGCCATCGACTAGCGGGAGAAGGAGAGACCCAGTACTTC.

This clone was seen once. The chain joins TRBV9 to TRBJ2-3; 11 bases line up with TRBD2. Germline values: CDR1 SGDLS, CDR2 YYNGEE. V was pared by 0 bases and J by 0 bases, with 3 bases of the junction left unmatched. The CDR3 consists of 17 residues. CDR3 bases: TGTGCCAGCAGCGTAGATAGCGGGAGGGCTAGCACAGATACGCAGTATTTT. As protein: CASSVDSGRASTDTQYF.

This chain links TRBV19 with TRBJ1-3, with D possibly being TRBD1 (5 bases). Germline loops: CDR1 LNHDA, CDR2 SQIVND (reference sequence). The CDR3 has 15 amino acids. With 4 bases removed from V and 3 bases from J, the gap between germline ends came to 13 bases. CDR3 sequence reads: CASSKLPGSGNTIYF. CDR3 bases: TGTGCCAGTAGTAAACTCCCAGGGAGTGGAAACACCATATATTTT. The full variable domain, rest sourced from reference TRBV19 and TRBJ1-3, is DGGITQSPKYLFRKEGQNVTLSCEQNLNHDAMYWYRQDPGQGLRLIYYSQIVNDFQKGDIAEGYSVSREKKESFPLTVTSAQKNPTAFYLCASSKLPGSGNTIYFGEGSWLTVV.

The chain joins TRBV13 to TRBJ2-5; 8 bases are a match to TRBD1. The CDR3 is 18 residues long. Germline lookup yields CDR1 PRHDT and CDR2 FYEKMQ (reference sequence). V shed 2 bases, J shed 5 bases, and the junction held 16 bases outside the gene matches. Here the CDR3 reads CASSLRAGGEGPGETQYF. As DNA, the CDR3 is TGTGCCAGCAGCTTAAGGGCAGGGGGCGAGGGCCCTGGGGAGACCCAGTACTTC.

The sample holds a few counts of this clone. The genes are TRBV19 and TRBJ1-5, with a tentative D call TRBD1 (6 bases). Germline V gene data show CDR1 as LNHDA and CDR2 as SQIVND (reference sequence). This CDR3 is built from 15 residues. V was pared by 6 bases and J by 4 bases, with 16 bases between. CDR3 nucleotides: TGTGCCAGTAGCCCCCGGGGGGCGCAGAATCAGCCCCAGCATTTT. This translates into CASSPRGAQNQPQHF. The full variable domain, its missing parts supplied by reference TRBV19 and TRBJ1-5, is DGGITQSPKYLFRKEGQNVTLSCEQNLNHDAMYWYRQDPGQGLRLIYYSQIVNDFQKGDIAEGYSVSREKKESFPLTVTSAQKNPTAFYLCASSPRGAQNQPQHFGDGTRLSIL.

The V call is TRBV11-3, the J call TRBJ2-3; the D is unclear. Germline CDR1 SGHNT, CDR2 YENEEA. CDR3 size: 11 residues. Trimming removed 4 bases at V and 5 bases at J, with 4 bases between. The CDR3 bases are TGTGCCAGCAGCTGGGTAGATACGCAGTATTTT. It specifies CASSWVDTQYF.

The count of this clone is one. The chain couples TRBV7-9 to TRBJ1-3; tentative D call: TRBD1 (6 bases). Germline CDR1 reads SEHNR; CDR2 reads FQNEAQ (reference sequence). CDR3 length: 15 amino acids. V was trimmed by 2 bases and J by 0 bases, leaving 8 bases between them. CDR3 protein: CASSLMGASGNTIYF. CDR3 nucleotides: TGTGCCAGCAGCTTAATGGGGGCCTCTGGAAACACCATATATTTT.

This chain connects TRBV28 to TRBJ2-7; 9 bases agree with TRBD1. With V trimmed by 6 bases and J by 7 bases, 13 bases remained unmatched. Per germline, CDR1 MDHEN and CDR2 SYDVKM. This CDR3 spans 15 amino acids. CDR3 residues: CASSPRDRVRREQYF. CDR3 coding DNA: TGTGCCAGCAGCCCCCGGGACAGGGTGCGTAGGGAGCAGTACTTC.

This rearrangement joins TRBV2 to TRBJ2-4; D remains unclear. Between the trimmed V and J ends, which lost 4 bases and 0 bases, there was a span of 7 bases. The CDR3 has 14 residues. Per germline, CDR1 SNHLY and CDR2 FYNNEI. The CDR3 coding sequence is TGTGCCAGCAGTGGTGACCAAGCCAAAAACATTCAGTACTTC. The encoded protein is CASSGDQAKNIQYF.

The chain carries TRBV5-1 and TRBJ2-7; TRBD2 matches 8 bases. From germline, CDR1 is SGHRS and CDR2 YFSETQ. V was pared by 0 bases and J by 2 bases, with 1 base of the junction left unmatched. The CDR3 runs to 14 residues. The CDR3 here is CASSLVSGTYEQYF. CDR3 DNA sequence: TGCGCCAGCAGCTTGGTTAGCGGGACCTACGAGCAGTACTTC.